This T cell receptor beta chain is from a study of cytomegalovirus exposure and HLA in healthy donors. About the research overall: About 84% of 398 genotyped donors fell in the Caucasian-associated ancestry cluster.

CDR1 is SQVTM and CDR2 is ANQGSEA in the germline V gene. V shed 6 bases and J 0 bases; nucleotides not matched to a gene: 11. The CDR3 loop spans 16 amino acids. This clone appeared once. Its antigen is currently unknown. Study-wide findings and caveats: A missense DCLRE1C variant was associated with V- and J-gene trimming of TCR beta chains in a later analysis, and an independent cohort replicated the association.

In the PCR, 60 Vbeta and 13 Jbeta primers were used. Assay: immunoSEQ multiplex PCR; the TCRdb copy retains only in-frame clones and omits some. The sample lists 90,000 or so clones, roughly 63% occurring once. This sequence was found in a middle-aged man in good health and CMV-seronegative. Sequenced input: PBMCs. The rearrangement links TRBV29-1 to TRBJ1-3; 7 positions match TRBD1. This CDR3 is CSVALGQFSSGNTIYF. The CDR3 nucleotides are TGCAGCGTGGCCCTGGGACAGTTCTCCTCTGGAAACACCATATATTTT.